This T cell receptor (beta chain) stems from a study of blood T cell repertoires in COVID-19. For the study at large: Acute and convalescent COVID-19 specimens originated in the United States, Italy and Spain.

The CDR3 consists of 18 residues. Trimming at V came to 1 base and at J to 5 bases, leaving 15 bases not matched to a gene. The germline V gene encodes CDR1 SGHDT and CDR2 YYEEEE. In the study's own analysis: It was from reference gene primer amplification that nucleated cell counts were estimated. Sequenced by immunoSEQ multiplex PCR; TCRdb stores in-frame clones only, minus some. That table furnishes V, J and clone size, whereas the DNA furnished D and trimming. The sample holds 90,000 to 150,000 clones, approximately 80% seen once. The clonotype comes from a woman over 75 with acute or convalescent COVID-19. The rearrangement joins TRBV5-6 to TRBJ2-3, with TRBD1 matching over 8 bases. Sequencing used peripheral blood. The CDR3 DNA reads TGTGCCAGCAGCTTGTTGGTTGCAGGGGGCGCCGTAGGAGATACGCAGTATTTT. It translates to CASSLLVAGGAVGDTQYF. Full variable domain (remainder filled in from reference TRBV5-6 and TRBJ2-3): DAGVTQSPTHLIKTRGQQVTLRCSPKSGHDTVSWYQQALGQGPQFIFQYYEEEERQRGNFPDRFSGHQFPNYSSELNVNALLLGDSALYLCASSLLVAGGAVGDTQYFGPGTRLTVL.